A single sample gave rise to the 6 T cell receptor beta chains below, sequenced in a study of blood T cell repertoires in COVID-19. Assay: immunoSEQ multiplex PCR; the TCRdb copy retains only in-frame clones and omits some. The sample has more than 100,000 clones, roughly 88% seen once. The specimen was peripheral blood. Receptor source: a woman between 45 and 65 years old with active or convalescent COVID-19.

The CDR3, as DNA: TGTGCCTGGAGCAGGTTCTCTGGAAACACCATATATTTT. Its translation: CAWSRFSGNTIYF. V gene TRBV30 combines with J gene TRBJ1-3; D is unclear. CDR1 and CDR2 (germline): GTSNPN, SVGIG (reference sequence). The CDR3 has 13 amino acids. V lost 3 bases and J 0 bases, leaving 6 bases between the germline ends.

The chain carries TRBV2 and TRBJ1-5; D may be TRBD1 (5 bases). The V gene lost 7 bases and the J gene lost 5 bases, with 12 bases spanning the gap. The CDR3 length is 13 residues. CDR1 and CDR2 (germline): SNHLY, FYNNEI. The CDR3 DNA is TGTGCCAGCAATACAGGACCGGATCAGCCCCAGCATTTT. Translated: CASNTGPDQPQHF.

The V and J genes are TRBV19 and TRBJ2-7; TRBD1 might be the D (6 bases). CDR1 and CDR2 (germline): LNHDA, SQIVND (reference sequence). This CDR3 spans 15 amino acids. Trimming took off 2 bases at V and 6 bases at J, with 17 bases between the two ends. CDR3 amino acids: CASSILPDRGVEQYF. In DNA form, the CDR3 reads TGTGCCAGTAGTATACTCCCGGACAGAGGTGTCGAGCAGTACTTC.

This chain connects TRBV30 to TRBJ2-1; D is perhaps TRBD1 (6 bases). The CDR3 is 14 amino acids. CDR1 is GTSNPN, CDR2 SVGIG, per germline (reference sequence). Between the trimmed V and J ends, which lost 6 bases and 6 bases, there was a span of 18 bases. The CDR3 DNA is TGTGCCTGCCTAACAGGGATCGGCGGCAATGAGCAGTTCTTC. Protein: CACLTGIGGNEQFF.

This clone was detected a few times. The CDR3 spells CAWSVNSRKLLLSGNTIYF. CDR3 in DNA: TGTGCCTGGAGTGTAAACAGCCGCAAACTCTTACTCTCTGGAAACACCATATATTTT. The chain employs TRBV30 and TRBJ1-3; no definite D call. V lost 0 bases and J 0 bases, leaving 21 bases between the germline ends. The CDR3 sequence is 19 residues long. The germline CDR1 and CDR2 sequences are GTSNPN and SVGIG (reference sequence).

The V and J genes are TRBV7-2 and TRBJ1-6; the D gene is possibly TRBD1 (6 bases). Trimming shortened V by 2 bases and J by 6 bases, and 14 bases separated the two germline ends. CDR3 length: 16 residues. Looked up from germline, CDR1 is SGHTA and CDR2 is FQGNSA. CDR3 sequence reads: CASSLTPGVFNSPLHF. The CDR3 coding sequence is TGTGCCAGCAGCTTAACGCCAGGGGTTTTTAATTCACCCCTCCACTTT.